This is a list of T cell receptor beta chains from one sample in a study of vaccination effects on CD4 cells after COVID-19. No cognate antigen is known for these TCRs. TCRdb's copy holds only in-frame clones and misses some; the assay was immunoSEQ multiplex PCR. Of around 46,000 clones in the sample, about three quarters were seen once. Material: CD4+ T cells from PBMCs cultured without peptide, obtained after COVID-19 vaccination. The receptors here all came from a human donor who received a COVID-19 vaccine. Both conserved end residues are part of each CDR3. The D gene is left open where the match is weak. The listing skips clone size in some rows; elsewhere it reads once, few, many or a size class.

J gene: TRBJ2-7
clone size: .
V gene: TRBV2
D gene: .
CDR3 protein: CASSDNGYEQYF
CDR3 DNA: TGTGCCAGCAGTGACAACGGCTACGAGCAGTACTTC

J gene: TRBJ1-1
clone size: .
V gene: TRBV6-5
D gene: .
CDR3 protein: CASSPGTVYTEAFF
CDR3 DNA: TGTGCCAGCAGTCCCGGGACGGTCTACACTGAAGCTTTCTTT

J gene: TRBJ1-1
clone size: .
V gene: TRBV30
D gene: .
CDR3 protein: CAWSVLRGRNTEAFF
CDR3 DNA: TGTGCCTGGAGTGTGCTGAGGGGGAGGAACACTGAAGCTTTCTTT

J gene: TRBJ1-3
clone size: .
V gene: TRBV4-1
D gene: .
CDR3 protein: CASRSAISSGNTIYF
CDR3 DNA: TGCGCCAGCAGATCGGCAATAAGCTCTGGAAACACCATATATTTT

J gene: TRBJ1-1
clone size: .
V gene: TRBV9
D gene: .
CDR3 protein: CASSVGTLNTEAFF
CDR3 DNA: TGTGCCAGCAGCGTTGGGACCCTGAACACTGAAGCTTTCTTT

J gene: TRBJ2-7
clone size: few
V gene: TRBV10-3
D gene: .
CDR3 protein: CAIRRAPLLKGDYEQYF
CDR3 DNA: TGTGCCATCAGGAGGGCCCCGCTACTTAAAGGGGACTACGAGCAGTACTTC

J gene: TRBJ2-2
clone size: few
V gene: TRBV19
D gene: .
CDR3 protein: CATFRDTRTGELFF
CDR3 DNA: TGTGCCACTTTCCGGGACACGCGCACCGGGGAGCTGTTTTTT

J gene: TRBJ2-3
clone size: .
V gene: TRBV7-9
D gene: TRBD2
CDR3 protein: CARGLAGEGTDTQYF
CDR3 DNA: TGTGCCAGAGGACTAGCGGGAGAGGGAACAGATACGCAGTATTTT

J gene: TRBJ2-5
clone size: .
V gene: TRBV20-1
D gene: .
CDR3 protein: CSASGTPPQYF
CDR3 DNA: TGCAGTGCTAGCGGGACCCCCCCCCAGTACTTC

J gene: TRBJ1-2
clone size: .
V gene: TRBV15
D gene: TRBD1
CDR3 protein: CATSRAGTGGIGYGYTF
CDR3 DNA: TGTGCCACCAGCAGAGCTGGGACAGGGGGGATCGGATATGGCTACACCTTC

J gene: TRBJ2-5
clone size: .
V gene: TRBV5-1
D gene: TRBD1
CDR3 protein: CASSLRLDRVETQYF
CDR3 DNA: TGCGCCAGCAGCTTGCGACTTGACAGGGTTGAGACCCAGTACTTC

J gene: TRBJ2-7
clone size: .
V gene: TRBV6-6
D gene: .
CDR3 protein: CASSYSMGRSGEQYF
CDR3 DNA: TGTGCCAGCAGTTACTCCATGGGACGGTCTGGCGAGCAGTACTTC

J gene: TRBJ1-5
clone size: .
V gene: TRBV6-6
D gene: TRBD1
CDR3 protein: CASKAGGNQPQHF
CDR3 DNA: TGTGCCAGCAAGGCAGGGGGTAATCAGCCCCAGCATTTT

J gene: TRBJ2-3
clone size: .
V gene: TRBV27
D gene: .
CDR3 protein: CASRGITDTQYF
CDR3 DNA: TGTGCCAGCAGGGGGATCACAGATACGCAGTATTTT

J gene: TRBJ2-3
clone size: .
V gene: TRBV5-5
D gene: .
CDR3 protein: CASSLKTGALATDTQYF
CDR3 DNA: TGTGCCAGCAGCTTGAAAACTGGGGCCTTAGCCACAGATACGCAGTATTTT

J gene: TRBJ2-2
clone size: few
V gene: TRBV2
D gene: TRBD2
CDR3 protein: CASNGRATTGELFF
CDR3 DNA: TGTGCCAGCAACGGGAGGGCCACCACCGGGGAGCTGTTTTTT

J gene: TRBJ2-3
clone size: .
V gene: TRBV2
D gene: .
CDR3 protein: CASRGGRGTDTQYF
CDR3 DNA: TGTGCCAGCAGGGGGGGCAGAGGCACAGATACGCAGTATTTT

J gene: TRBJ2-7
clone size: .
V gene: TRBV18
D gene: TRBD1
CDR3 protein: CASSGGRTGFGEQYF
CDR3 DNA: TGTGCCAGCTCAGGAGGAAGGACAGGGTTCGGCGAGCAGTACTTC

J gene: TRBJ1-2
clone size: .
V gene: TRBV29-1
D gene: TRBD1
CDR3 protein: CSVTDRGNYGYTF
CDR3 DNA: TGCAGCGTGACCGACAGGGGTAACTATGGCTACACCTTC

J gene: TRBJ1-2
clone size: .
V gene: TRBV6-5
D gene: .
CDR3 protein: CASSYSSRFGYGYTF
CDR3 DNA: TGTGCCAGCAGTTACTCCAGTCGGTTTGGCTATGGCTACACCTTC

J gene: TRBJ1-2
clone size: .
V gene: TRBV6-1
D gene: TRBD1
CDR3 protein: CASSAYLPPGQGGFGYTF
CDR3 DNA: TGTGCCAGCAGTGCCTACCTGCCCCCGGGACAGGGGGGTTTCGGCTACACCTTC

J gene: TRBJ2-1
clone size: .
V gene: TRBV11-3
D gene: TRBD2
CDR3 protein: CASSLGLAGGSYNEQFF
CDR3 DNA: TGTGCCAGCAGCTTAGGACTAGCGGGAGGGTCCTACAATGAGCAGTTCTTC

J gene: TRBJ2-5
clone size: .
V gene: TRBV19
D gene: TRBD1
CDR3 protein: CASKQGTQETQYF
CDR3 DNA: TGTGCCAGTAAACAGGGGACACAAGAGACCCAGTACTTC

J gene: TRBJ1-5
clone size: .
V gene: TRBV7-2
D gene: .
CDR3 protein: CASSLWVSNQPQHF
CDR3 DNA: TGTGCCAGCAGCTTATGGGTTAGCAATCAGCCCCAGCATTTT

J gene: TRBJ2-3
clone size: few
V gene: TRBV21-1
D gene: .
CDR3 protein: CASSKASSGSSTDTQYF
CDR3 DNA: TGTGCCAGCAGCAAAGCTAGTAGCGGCTCTAGCACAGATACGCAGTATTTT

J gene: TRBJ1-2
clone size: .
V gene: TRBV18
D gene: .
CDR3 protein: CASSFQAAGGYTF
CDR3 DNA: TGTGCCAGCTCATTCCAGGCTGCGGGTGGCTACACCTTC

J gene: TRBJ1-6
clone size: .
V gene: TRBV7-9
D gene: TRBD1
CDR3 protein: CASSPQGARSPLHF
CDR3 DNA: TGTGCCAGCAGTCCTCAGGGGGCGCGATCACCCCTCCACTTT

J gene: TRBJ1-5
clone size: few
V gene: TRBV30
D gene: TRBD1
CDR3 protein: CAWRSSLGTGKNQPQHF
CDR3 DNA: TGTGCCTGGAGGAGTAGTCTTGGGACAGGGAAAAATCAGCCCCAGCATTTT

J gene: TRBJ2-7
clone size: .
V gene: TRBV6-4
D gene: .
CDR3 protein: CASSVRDPYEQYF
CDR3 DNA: TGTGCCAGCAGTGTTAGGGATCCCTACGAGCAGTACTTC